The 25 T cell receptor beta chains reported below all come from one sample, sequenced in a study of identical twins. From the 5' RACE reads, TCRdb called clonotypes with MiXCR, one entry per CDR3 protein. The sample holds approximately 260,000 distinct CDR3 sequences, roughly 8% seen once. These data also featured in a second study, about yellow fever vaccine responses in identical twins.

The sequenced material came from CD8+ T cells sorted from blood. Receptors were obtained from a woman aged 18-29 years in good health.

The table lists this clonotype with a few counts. In DNA, the CDR3 is TGTGCCAGCAGCTTAACTTTGGGAGATACGCAGTATTTT. Amino acid sequence: CASSLTLGDTQYF. V and J are TRBV7-2 and TRBJ2-3; unclear D gene. This CDR3 region has 13 residues. Germline V gives CDR1 SGHTA, CDR2 FQGNSA. Trimming removed 2 bases at V and 5 bases at J, with 8 bases between. Together with reference TRBV7-2 and TRBJ2-3, the CDR3 gives the full variable domain: GAGVSQSPSNKVTEKGKDVELRCDPISGHTALYWYRQSLGQGLEFLIYFQGNSAPDKSGLPSDRFSAERTGGSVSTLTIQRTQQEDSAVYLCASSLTLGDTQYFGPGTRLTVL.

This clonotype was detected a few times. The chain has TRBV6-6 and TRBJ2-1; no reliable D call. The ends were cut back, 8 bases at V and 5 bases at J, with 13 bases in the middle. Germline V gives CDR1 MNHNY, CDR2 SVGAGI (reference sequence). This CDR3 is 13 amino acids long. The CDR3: CASGAPEDNEQFF. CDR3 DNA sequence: TGTGCCAGCGGCGCCCCCGAGGACAATGAGCAGTTCTTC.

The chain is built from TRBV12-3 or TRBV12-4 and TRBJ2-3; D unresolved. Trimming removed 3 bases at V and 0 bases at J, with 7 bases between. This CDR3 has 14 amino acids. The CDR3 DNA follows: TGTGCCAGCAGTTTTAGTTTCAGCACAGATACGCAGTATTTT. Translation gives CASSFSFSTDTQYF.

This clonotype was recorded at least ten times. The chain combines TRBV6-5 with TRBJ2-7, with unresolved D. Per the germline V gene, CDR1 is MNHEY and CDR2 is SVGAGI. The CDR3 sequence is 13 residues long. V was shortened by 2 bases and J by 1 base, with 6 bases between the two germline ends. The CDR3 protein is CASSYVGSYEQYF. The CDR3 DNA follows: TGTGCCAGCAGTTACGTGGGTTCCTACGAGCAGTACTTC.

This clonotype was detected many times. CDR3 in amino acids: CASRDRVSYEQYF. CDR3 coding DNA: TGTGCCAGCCGGGACAGGGTCTCCTACGAGCAGTACTTC. The chain links TRBV3-1 to TRBJ2-7; 9 bases map to TRBD1. This CDR3 contains 13 residues. Germline V gene data show CDR1 as LGHDT and CDR2 as YNNKEL (reference sequence). The V and J ends lost 8 bases and 0 bases, in that order; junction bases with no gene match: 2.

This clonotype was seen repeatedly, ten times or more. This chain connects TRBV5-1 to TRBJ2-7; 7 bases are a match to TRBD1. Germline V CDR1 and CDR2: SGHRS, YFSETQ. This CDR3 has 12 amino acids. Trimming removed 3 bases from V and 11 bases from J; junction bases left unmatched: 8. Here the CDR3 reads CASSSEGTGEYF. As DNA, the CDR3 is TGCGCCAGCAGCTCGGAAGGTACAGGGGAGTACTTC.

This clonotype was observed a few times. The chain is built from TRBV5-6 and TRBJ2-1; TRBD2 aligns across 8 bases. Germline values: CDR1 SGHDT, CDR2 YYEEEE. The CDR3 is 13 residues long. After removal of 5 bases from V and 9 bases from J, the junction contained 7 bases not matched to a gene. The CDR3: CASSSLAAGEQFF. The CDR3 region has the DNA TGTGCCAGCAGTTCACTAGCGGCGGGTGAGCAGTTCTTC. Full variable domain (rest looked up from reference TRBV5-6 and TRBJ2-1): DAGVTQSPTHLIKTRGQQVTLRCSPKSGHDTVSWYQQALGQGPQFIFQYYEEEERQRGNFPDRFSGHQFPNYSSELNVNALLLGDSALYLCASSSLAAGEQFFGPGTRLTVL.

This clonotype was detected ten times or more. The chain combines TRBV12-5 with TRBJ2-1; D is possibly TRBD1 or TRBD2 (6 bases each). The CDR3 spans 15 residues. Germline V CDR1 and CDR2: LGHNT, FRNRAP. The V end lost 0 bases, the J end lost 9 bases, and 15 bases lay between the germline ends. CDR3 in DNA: TGTGCTAGTGGTTTGGTCCGGGGGCGTACCGGTGAGCAGTTCTTC. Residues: CASGLVRGRTGEQFF.

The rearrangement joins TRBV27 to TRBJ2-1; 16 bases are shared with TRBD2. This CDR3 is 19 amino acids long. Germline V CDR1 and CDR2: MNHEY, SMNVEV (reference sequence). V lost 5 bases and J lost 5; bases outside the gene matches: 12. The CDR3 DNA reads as TGTGCCAGCAGTCCATGGGGGACTAGCGGGGGGGAGGTTAACAATGAGCAGTTCTTC. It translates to CASSPWGTSGGEVNNEQFF.

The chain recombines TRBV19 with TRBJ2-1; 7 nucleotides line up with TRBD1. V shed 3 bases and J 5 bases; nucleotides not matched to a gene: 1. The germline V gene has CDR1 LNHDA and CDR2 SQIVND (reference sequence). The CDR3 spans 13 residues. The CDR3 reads CASSMGQHNEQFF. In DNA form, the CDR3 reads TGTGCCAGTAGTATGGGACAGCACAATGAGCAGTTCTTC.

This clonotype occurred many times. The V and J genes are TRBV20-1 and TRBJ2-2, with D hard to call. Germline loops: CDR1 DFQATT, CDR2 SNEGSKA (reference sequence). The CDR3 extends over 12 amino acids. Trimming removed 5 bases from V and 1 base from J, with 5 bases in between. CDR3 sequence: CSAQLNTGELFF. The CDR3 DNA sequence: TGCAGTGCTCAGCTGAACACCGGGGAGCTGTTTTTT.

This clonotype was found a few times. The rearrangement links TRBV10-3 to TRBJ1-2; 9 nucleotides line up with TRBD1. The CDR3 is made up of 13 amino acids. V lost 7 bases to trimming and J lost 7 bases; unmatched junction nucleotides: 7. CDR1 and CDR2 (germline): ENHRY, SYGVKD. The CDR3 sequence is CAINEQGATGYTF. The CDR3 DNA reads TGTGCCATCAACGAACAGGGGGCGACTGGCTACACCTTC.

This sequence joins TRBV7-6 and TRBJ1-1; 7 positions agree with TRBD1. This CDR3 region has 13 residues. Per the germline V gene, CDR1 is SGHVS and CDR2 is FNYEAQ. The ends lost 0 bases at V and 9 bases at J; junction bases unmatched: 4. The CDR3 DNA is TGTGCCAGCAGCTTAGCCGGGACAGACCAAGCTTTCTTT. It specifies CASSLAGTDQAFF.

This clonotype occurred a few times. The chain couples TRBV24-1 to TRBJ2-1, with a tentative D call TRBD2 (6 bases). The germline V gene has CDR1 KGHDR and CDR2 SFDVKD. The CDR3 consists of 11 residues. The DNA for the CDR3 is TGTCCCGGTGGGGGGAGCAATGAGCAGTTCTTC. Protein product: CPGGGSNEQFF.

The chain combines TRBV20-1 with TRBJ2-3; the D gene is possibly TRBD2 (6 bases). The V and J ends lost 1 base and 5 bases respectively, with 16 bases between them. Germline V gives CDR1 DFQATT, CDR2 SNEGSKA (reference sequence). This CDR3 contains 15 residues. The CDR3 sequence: CSARVVREVGDTQYF. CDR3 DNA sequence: TGCAGTGCTAGAGTAGTAAGGGAGGTCGGAGATACGCAGTATTTT.

Here the CDR3 reads CAGTGPPGLAGAYNEQFF. The CDR3 DNA is TGCGCCGGGACAGGGCCGCCGGGACTAGCGGGTGCCTACAATGAGCAGTTCTTC. The J gene is TRBJ2-1, the V gene TRBV10-1; 12 nucleotides line up with TRBD2. The CDR3 consists of 18 residues. The ends lost 11 bases at V and 2 bases at J; junction bases unmatched: 16. Germline CDR1 WNHNN, CDR2 SYGVQD (reference sequence).

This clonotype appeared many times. Here the CDR3 reads CSVEDLRSSGRAGEQFF. The CDR3 nucleotides read TGCAGCGTTGAAGATCTTCGATCTAGCGGGAGGGCCGGTGAGCAGTTCTTC. The rearrangement uses TRBV29-1 and TRBJ2-1, with 12 bases identical to TRBD2. The germline gives CDR1 SQVTM, CDR2 ANQGSEA. The ends lost 0 bases at V and 9 bases at J; junction bases unmatched: 12. The CDR3 consists of 17 residues.

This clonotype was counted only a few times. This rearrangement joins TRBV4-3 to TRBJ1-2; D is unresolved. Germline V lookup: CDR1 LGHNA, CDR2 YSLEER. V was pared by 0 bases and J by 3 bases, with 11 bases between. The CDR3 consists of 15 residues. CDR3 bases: TGCGCCAGCAGCCAAGATTGGCAGGAGGACTATGGCTACACCTTC. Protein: CASSQDWQEDYGYTF.

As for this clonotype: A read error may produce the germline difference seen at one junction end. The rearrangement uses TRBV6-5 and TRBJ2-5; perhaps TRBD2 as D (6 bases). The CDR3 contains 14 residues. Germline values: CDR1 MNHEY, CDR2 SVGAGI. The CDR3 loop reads CASSYPGEKETQYF. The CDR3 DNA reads TGTGCCAGCAGTTACCCGGGGGAAAAAGAAACCCAGTACTTC.

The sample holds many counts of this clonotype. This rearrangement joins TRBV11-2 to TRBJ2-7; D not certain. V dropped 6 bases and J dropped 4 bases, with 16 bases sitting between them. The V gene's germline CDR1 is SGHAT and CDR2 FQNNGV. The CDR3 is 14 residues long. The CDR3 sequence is CASSSLLTPYEQYF. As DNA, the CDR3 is TGTGCCAGCAGTTCCTTACTAACCCCTTACGAGCAGTACTTC.

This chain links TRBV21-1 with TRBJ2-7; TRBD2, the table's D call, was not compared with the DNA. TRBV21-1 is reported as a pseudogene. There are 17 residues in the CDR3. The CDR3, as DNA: TGTGCCAGCAGCAAAGAGGAGGCTTATCTCCATTCCTACGAGCAGTACTTC. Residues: CASSKEEAYLHSYEQYF.

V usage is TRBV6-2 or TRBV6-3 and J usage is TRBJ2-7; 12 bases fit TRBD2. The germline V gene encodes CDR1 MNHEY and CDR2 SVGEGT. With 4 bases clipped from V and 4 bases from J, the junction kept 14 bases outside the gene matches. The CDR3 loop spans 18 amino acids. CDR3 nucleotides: TGTGCCAGCAGTTCATATACGAGCGAAGGACTAGCGGGGTACGAGCAGTACTTC. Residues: CASSSYTSEGLAGYEQYF.

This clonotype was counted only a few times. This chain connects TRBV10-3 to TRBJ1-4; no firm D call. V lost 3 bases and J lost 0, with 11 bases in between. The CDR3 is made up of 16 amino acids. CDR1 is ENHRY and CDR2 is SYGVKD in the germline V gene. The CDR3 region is CAISEGRPATNEKLFF. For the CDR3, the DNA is TGTGCCATCAGTGAAGGGAGGCCTGCAACTAATGAAAAACTGTTTTTT.

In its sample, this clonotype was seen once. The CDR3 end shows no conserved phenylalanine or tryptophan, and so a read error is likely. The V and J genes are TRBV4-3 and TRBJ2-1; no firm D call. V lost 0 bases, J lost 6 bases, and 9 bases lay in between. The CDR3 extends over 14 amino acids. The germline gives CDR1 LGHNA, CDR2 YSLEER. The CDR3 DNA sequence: TGCGCCAGCAGCCAAGATCGGGCGGCCAATGAGCAGTTCTTG. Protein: CASSQDRAANEQFL.

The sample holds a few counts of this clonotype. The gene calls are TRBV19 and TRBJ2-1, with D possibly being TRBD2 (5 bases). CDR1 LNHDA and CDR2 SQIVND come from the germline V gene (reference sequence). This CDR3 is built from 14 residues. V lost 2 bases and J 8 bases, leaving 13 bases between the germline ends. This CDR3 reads CASSIRLAGYEQFF. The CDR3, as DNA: TGTGCCAGTAGTATACGGCTAGCTGGGTATGAGCAGTTCTTC.